What follows describes a single TCR beta chain. There are a few counts of this clone. The target of this receptor is not known. Per-base quality was not reported, and no clone a single base away is much larger than it. V loses 1 base, J loses 8 bases, and the germline ends lie 14 bases apart. Spanning cysteine to phenylalanine, the CDR3 consists of 15 amino acids. Just CDR3 DNA is preserved here, 45 bases in frame from base 1. CDR1 and CDR2 (SGHAT, FQDESV) derive from the germline V gene (reference sequence). The data were obtained in a study of chemoradiotherapy in HPV16-positive cancers (dated by TCRdb to the early 2020s). Describing the broader study: Using functional T-cell assays on cells from a couple of HPV16-positive patients, the researchers defined candidate HPV-specific T-cell clones and common TCR motifs. The study asked whether T-cell immunity to the HPV oncoproteins E6 and E7 changes during chemoradiotherapy and whether this immunity affects survival. TCR repertoires from over 75 patients with HPV-related cancers were then used to track the candidate HPV-specific TCRs and motifs.

What the work shows at the level of the full study, not this receptor alone: The functional definition of HPV-specific T cells was derived from only two HPV16-positive patients, and the survival association was reported for HPV16-positive patients. Expansion of candidate HPV-specific clones and E7-related TCR motifs was observed in the tumor microenvironment during treatment, whereas no such expansion was observed for non-HPV-specific T cells. In HPV16-positive patients, expansion of HPV-responsive T cells during chemoradiotherapy was associated with improved recurrence-free survival.

Repertoires were sampled multiple times during chemoradiotherapy, which allowed clonal expansion in the tumor microenvironment to be followed. Library preparation was by the immunoSEQ multiplex PCR assay. The immuneACCESS repertoire file appears here via TCRdb, limited to in-frame rearrangements. These files lack a portion of the clones; in checked studies, under half of the deficit traces to unresolved V genes, and the cause of the others is not known. The sample table shows about 22,000 clones, and over 60% are seen once. The top ten clonotypes cover about 2.4% of the sample. The origin of this receptor is a human donor with HPV-associated anogenital cancer. Collection of the sample occurred from a patient who underwent chemoradiotherapy. Rearrangement joined TRBV11-1 to TRBJ2-2; no D gene can be assigned with confidence. The CDR3 protein sequence reads: CASSLEISPQGELFF. In nucleotide form, the sequence is TGTGCCAGCAGCTTAGAAATCTCGCCCCAGGGGGAGCTGTTTTTT.